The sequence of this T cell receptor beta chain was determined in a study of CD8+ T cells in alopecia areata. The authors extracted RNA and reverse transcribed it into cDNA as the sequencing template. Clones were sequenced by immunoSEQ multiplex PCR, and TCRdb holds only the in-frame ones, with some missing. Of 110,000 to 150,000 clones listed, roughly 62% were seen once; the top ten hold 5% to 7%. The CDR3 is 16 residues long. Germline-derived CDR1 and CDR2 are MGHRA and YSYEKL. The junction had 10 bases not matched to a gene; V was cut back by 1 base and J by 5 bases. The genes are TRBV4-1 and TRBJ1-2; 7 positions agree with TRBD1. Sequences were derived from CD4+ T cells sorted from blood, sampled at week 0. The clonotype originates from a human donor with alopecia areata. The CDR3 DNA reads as TGCGCCAGCAGCCAAGGCCCGGGACAGCGATTTTATGGCTACACCTTC. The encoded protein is CASSQGPGQRFYGYTF.